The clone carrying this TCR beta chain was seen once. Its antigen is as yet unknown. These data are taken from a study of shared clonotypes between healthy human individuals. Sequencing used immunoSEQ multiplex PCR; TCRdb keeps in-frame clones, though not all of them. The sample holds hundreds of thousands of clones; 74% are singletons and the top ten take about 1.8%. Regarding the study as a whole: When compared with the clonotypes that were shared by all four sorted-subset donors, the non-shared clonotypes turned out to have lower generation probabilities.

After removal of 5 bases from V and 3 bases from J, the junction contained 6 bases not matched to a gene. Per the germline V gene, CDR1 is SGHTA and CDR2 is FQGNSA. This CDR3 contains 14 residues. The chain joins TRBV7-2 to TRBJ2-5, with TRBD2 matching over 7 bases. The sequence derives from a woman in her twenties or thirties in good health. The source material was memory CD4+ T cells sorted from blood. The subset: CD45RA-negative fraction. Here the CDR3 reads CASSQGGVKETQYF. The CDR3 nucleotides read TGTGCCAGCAGCCAGGGAGGGGTAAAAGAGACCCAGTACTTC.